The present TCR beta chain was sequenced within a study of T cell repertoires in cytomegalovirus infection. About the study: The study used recently identified HLA-C-restricted and well-studied HLA-B-restricted CMV epitopes.

Of note for this clonotype: Its specificity is unknown.

There are 11 residues in the CDR3. CDR1 LNHNV and CDR2 YYDKDF come from the germline V gene (reference sequence). V was clipped by 0 bases and J by 9 bases, with 3 bases between them. Regarding the study as a whole: Frequencies of public TCR beta families were cumulated, and this identified carriers of CMV plus the relevant HLA. There were HLA-C-restricted CMV-specific TCR beta clonotypes dominating the ex vivo response.

TCRdb re-called the reads through MiXCR, storing one row per CDR3 protein. The table lists about 920,000 distinct CDR3 sequences, 31% of them singletons. Sequences were derived from cultured CD8+ T cells from PBMCs, sampled from culture after CMV antigen stimulation. V is TRBV15 and J is TRBJ2-1; no reliable D call. This sequence originates from a human donor in good health (CMV status not recorded). Some clones in this sample may be carry-over from other donors' samples. DNA for the CDR3: TGTGCCACCAGCAGAGAGGGTGAGCAGTTCTTC. It is translated as CATSREGEQFF. Supplemented by reference TRBV15 and TRBJ2-1, the full variable domain reads DAMVIQNPRYQVTQFGKPVTLSCSQTLNHNVMYWYQQKSSQAPKLLFHYYDKDFNNEADTPDNFQSRRPNTSFCFLDIRSPGLGDTAMYLCATSREGEQFFGPGTRLTVL.